The present T cell receptor (beta chain) was sequenced within a study of control samples from healthy donors and cancer patients. Profiling relied on immunoSEQ multiplex PCR, and the TCRdb table lists in-frame clones only, not all of them. Among over 120,000 clones, about 95% were seen once, and the ten largest hold 13% to 15%. The CDR3 is 15 amino acids. The V gene end was trimmed by 5 bases and the J gene end by 5 bases; junction bases not matched to a gene: 7. Germline V gene sequence: CDR1 LNHDA, CDR2 SQIVND (reference sequence). The sequencing sample was made of PBMCs. The TCR originated in a man aged 55 to 69 with colorectal cancer. The rearrangement links TRBV19 to TRBJ1-5; 9 nucleotides match TRBD1. The DNA for the CDR3 is TGTGCCAGTAGTCGGGGACAGGGCATAGATCAGCCCCAGCATTTT. It translates to CASSRGQGIDQPQHF. The complete variable domain, with remaining parts taken from reference TRBV19 and TRBJ1-5, reads DGGITQSPKYLFRKEGQNVTLSCEQNLNHDAMYWYRQDPGQGLRLIYYSQIVNDFQKGDIAEGYSVSREKKESFPLTVTSAQKNPTAFYLCASSRGQGIDQPQHFGDGTRLSIL.